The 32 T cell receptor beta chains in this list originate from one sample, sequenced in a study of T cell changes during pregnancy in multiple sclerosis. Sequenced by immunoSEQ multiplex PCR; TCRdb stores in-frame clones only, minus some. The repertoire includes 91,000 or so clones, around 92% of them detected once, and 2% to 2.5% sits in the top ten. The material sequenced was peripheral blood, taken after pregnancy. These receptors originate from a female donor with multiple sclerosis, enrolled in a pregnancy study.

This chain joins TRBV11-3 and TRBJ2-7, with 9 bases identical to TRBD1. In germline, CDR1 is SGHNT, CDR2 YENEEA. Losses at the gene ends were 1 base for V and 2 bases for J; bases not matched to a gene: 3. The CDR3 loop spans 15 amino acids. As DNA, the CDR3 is TGTGCCAGCAGCTTAGGGGACAGGGAAGCCTACGAGCAGTACTTC. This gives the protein CASSLGDREAYEQYF.

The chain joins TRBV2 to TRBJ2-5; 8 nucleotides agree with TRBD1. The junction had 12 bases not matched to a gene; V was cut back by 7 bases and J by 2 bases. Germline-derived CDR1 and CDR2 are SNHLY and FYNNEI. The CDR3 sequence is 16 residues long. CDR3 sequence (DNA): TGTGCCAGCACAGGGGGCCCCCTTCTCCTGCAAGAGACCCAGTACTTC. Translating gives CASTGGPLLLQETQYF.

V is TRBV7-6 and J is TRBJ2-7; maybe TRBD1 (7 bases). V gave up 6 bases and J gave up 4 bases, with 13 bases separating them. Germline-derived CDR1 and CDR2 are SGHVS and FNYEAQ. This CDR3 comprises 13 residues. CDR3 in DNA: TGTGCCAGCAGTTATCAGGGGGGATACGAGCAGTACTTC. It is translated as CASSYQGGYEQYF.

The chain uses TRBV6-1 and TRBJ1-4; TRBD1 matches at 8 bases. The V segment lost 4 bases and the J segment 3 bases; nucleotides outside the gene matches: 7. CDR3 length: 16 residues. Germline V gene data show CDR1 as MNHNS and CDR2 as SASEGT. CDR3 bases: TGTGCCAGCAGTGCCAGGGGGCGGATAGCTAATGAAAAACTGTTTTTT. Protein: CASSARGRIANEKLFF.

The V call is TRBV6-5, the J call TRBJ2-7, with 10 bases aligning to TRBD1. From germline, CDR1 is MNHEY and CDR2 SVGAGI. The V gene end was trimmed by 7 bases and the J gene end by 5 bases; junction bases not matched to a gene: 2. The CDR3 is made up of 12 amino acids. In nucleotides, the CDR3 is TGTGCCAGCACCGGGACAGGGGACGAGCAGTACTTC. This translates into CASTGTGDEQYF.

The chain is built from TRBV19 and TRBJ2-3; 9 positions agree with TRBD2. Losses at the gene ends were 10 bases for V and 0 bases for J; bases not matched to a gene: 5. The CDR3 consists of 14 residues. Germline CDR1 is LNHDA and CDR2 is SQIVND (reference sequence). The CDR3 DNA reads TGTGCCACCTCTAGCGGGATTAGCACAGATACGCAGTATTTT. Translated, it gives CATSSGISTDTQYF. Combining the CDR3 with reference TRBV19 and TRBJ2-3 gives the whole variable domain DGGITQSPKYLFRKEGQNVTLSCEQNLNHDAMYWYRQDPGQGLRLIYYSQIVNDFQKGDIAEGYSVSREKKESFPLTVTSAQKNPTAFYLCATSSGISTDTQYFGPGTRLTVL.

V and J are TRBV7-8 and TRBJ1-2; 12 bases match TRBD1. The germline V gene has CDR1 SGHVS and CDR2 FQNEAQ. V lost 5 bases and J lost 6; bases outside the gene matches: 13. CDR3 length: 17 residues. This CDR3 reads CASSPKRTGTGGDGYTF. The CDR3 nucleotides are TGTGCCAGCAGCCCTAAGAGAACCGGGACAGGGGGCGATGGCTACACCTTC. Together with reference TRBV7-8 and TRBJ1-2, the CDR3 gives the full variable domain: GAGVSQSPRYKVAKRGQDVALRCDPISGHVSLFWYQQALGQGPEFLTYFQNEAQLDKSGLPSDRFFAERPEGSVSTLKIQRTQQEDSAVYLCASSPKRTGTGGDGYTFGSGTRLTVV.

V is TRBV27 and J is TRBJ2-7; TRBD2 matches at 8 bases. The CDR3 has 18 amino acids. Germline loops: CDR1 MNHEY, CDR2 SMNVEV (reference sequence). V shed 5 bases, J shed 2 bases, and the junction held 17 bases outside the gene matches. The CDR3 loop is CASSQRGLAGPIPYEQYF. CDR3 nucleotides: TGTGCCAGCAGTCAGCGGGGGCTAGCGGGTCCCATTCCCTACGAGCAGTACTTC.

CDR3 residues: CAIGRGRGTDTQYF. The CDR3 region has the DNA TGTGCCATCGGGAGGGGGAGGGGGACAGATACGCAGTATTTT. The rearrangement uses TRBV6-5 and TRBJ2-3, with 8 bases aligning to TRBD2. J gave up 3 bases and V 10 bases, and 9 bases lay outside the gene matches. Germline loops: CDR1 MNHEY, CDR2 SVGAGI. This CDR3 has 14 amino acids.

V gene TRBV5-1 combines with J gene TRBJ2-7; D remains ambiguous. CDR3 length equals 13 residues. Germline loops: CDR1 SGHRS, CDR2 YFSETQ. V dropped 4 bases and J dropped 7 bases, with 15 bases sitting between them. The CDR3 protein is CASSQIPGGEQYF. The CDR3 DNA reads TGCGCCAGCAGCCAGATCCCAGGTGGGGAGCAGTACTTC.

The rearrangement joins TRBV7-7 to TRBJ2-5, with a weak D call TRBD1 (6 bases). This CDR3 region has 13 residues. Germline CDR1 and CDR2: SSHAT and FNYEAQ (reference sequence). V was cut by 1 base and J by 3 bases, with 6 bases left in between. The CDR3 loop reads CASSLDREETQYF. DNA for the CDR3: TGTGCCAGCAGCTTAGACAGGGAAGAGACCCAGTACTTC.

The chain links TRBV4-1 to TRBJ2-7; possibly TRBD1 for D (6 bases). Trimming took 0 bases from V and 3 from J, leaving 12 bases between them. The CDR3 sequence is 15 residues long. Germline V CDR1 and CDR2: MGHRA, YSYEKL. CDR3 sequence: CASSQDRTALYEQYF. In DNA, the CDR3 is TGCGCCAGCAGCCAAGATAGGACAGCCCTCTACGAGCAGTACTTC.

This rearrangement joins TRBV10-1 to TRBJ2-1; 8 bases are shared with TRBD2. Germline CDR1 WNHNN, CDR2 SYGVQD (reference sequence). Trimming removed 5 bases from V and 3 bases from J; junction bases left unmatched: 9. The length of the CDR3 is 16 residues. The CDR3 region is CASSPRSRGGYNEQFF. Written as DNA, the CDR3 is TGCGCCAGCAGTCCCCGGTCCCGGGGGGGCTACAATGAGCAGTTCTTC.

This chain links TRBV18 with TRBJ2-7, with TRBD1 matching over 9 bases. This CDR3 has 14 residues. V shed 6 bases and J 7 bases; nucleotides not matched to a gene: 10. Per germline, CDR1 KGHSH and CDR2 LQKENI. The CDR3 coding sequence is TGTGCCAGCTCCCCAACAGGGGGCGCGGAGGAGCAGTACTTC. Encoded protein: CASSPTGGAEEQYF.

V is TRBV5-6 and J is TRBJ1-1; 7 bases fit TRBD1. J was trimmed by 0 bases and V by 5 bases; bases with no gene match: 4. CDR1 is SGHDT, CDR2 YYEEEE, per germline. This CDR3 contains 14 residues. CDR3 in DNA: TGTGCCAGCAGTGAGGGGGCGATGAACACTGAAGCTTTCTTT. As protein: CASSEGAMNTEAFF.

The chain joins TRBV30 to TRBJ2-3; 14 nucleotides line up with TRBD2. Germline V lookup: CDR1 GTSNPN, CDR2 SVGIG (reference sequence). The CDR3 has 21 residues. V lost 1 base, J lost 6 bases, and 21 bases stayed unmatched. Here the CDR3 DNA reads TGTGCCTGGAGTGCCCGTTTCCGACTAGCGGGGGGGCCTATCGGTTCGGATACGCAGTATTTT. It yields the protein CAWSARFRLAGGPIGSDTQYF.

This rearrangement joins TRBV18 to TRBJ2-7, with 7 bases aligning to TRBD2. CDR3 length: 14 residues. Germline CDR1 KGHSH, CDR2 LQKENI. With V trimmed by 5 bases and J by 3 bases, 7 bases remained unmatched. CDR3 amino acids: CASSNLGEGYEQYF. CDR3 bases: TGTGCCAGCTCAAATTTGGGGGAGGGCTACGAGCAGTACTTC.

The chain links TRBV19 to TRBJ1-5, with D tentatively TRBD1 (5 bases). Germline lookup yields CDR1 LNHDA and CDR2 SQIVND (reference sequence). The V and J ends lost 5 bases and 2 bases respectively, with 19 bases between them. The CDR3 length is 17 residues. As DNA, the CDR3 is TGTGCCAGTAGTCCGGGGACTCTGCGGTGGGGCAATCAGCCCCAGCATTTT. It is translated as CASSPGTLRWGNQPQHF.

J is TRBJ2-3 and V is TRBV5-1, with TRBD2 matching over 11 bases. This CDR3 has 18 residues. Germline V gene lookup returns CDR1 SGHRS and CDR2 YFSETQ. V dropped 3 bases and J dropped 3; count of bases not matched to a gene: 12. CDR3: CASSSPGSTSGITDTQYF. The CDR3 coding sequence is TGCGCCAGCAGCTCTCCCGGGTCGACTAGCGGGATAACAGATACGCAGTATTTT.

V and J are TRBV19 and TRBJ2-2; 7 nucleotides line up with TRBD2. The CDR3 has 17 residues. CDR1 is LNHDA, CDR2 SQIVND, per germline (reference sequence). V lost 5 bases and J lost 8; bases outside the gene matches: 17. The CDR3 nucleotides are TGTGCCAGTAGTCTCCGACCCTCTACCGGGGGGACTGGGGAGCTGTTTTTT. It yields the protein CASSLRPSTGGTGELFF.

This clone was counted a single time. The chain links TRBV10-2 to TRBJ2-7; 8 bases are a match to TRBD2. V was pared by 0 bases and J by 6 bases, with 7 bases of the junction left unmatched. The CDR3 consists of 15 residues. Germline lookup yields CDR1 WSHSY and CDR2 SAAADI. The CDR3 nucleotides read TGCGCCAGCAGTGAGTCCCAGCGGGAGAGAAGCGAGCAGTACTTC. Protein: CASSESQRERSEQYF.

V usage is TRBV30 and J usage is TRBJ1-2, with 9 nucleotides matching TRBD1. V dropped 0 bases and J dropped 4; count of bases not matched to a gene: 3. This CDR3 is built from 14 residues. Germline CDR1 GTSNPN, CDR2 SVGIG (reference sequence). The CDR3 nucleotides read TGTGCCTGGAGTGTACAGGGGGCTCTCTATGGCTACACCTTC. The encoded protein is CAWSVQGALYGYTF.

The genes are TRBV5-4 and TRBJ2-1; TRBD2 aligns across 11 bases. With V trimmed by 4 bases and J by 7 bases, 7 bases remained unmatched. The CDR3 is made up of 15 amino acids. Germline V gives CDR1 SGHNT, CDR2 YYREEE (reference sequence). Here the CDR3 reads CASSPLAGGQNEQFF. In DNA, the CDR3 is TGTGCCAGCAGCCCCCTAGCGGGAGGTCAAAATGAGCAGTTCTTC.

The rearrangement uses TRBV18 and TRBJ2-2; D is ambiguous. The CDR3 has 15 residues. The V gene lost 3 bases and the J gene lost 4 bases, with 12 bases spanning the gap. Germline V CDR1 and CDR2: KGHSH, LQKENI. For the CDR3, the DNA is TGTGCCAGCTCACCCTTGGCTAGTGGCACCGGGGAGCTGTTTTTT. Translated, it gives CASSPLASGTGELFF.

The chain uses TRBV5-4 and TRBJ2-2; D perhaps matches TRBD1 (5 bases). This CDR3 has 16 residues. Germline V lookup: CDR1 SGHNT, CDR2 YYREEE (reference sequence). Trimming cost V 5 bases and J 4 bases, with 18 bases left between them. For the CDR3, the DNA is TGTGCCAGCAGAAGGCCCGGACAAGGCAGCACCGGGGAGCTGTTTTTT. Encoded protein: CASRRPGQGSTGELFF.

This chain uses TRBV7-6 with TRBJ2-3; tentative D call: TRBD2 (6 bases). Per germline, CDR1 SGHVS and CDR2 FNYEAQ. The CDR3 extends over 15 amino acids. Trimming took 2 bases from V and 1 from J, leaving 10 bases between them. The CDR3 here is CASSLWGGGTDTQYF. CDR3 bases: TGTGCCAGCAGCTTATGGGGCGGGGGCACAGATACGCAGTATTTT.

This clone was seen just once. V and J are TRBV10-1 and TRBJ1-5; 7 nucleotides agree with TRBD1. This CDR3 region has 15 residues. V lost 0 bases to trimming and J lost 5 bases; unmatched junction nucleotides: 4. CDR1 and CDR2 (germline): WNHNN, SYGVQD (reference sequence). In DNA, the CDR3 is TGCGCCAGCAGTGAGTCAACAGGGGACTATCAGCCCCAGCATTTT. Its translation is CASSESTGDYQPQHF.

CDR3 residues: CASKVAANYGYTF. CDR3 in DNA: TGTGCCAGTAAGGTAGCAGCTAACTATGGCTACACCTTC. This chain links TRBV19 with TRBJ1-2; D is undetermined. From germline, CDR1 is LNHDA and CDR2 SQIVND (reference sequence). The CDR3 has 13 amino acids. Trimming pared 7 bases from V and 0 bases from J, leaving 9 bases between.

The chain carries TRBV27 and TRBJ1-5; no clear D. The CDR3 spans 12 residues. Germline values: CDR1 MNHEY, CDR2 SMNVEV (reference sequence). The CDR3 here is CAVGRGNQPQHF. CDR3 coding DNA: TGTGCAGTTGGGAGGGGCAATCAGCCCCAGCATTTT.

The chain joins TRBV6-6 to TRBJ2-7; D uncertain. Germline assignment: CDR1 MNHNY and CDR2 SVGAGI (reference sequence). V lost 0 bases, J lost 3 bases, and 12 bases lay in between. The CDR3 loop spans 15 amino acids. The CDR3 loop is CASSYSGSSFYEQYF. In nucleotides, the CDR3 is TGTGCCAGCAGTTACTCGGGCAGCAGCTTCTACGAGCAGTACTTC.

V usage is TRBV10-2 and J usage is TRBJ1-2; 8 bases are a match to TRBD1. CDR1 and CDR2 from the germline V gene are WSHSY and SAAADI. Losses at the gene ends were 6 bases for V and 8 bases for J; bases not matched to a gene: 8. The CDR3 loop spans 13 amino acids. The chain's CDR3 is CASRAQGAWGYTF. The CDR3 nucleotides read TGCGCCAGCAGGGCCCAGGGGGCGTGGGGCTACACCTTC.

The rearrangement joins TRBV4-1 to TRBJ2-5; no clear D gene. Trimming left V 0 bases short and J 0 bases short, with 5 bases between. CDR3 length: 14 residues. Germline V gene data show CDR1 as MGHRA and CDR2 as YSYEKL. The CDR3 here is CASSQDNYQETQYF. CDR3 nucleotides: TGCGCCAGCAGCCAAGACAACTACCAAGAGACCCAGTACTTC.